The T cell receptor (beta chain) described here comes from a study of T cell repertoires in cytomegalovirus infection. Trimming removed 4 bases at V and 0 bases at J, with 16 bases between. CDR3 length: 16 amino acids. Germline-derived CDR1 and CDR2 are SGHRS and YFSETQ. Each CDR3 protein gets one entry after TCRdb re-called the reads with MiXCR. The top ten clones hold roughly 11% of a sample with some 150,000 distinct CDR3 sequences, around a quarter of them seen once. Study conclusions and caveats: The ex vivo response was dominated by HLA-C-restricted CMV-specific TCR beta clonotypes.

This clonotype was picked up a small number of times. Its antigen is as yet unknown. The sequencing input was PBMCs. The origin of this receptor is a human donor in good health (CMV status not recorded). Some clones in this sample may be carry-over from other donors' samples. The chain links TRBV5-1 to TRBJ1-1; tentative D call: TRBD1 (5 bases). The CDR3 sequence is CASSEWVGVMNTEAFF. The DNA for the CDR3 is TGCGCCAGCAGCGAGTGGGTAGGGGTTATGAACACTGAAGCTTTCTTT.